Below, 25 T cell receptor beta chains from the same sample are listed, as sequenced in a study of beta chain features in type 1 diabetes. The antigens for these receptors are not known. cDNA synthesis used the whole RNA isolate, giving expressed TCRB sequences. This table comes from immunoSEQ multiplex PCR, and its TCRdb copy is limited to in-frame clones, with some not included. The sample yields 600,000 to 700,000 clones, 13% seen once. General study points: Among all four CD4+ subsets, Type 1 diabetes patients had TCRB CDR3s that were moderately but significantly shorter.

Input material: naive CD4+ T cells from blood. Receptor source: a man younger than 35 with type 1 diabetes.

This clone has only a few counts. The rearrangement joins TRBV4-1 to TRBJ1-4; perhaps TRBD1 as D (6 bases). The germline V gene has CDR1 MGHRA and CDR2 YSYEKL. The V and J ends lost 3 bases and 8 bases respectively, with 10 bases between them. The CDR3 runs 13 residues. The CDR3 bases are TGCGCCAGCAGCCAGGCAGGGGCCGAAAAACTGTTTTTT. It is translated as CASSQAGAEKLFF.

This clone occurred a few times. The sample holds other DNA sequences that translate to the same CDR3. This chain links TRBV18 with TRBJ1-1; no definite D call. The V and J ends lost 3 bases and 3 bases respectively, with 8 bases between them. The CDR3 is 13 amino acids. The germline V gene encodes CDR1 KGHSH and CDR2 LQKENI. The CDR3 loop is CASSPSGDTEAFF. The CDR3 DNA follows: TGTGCCAGCTCACCGAGTGGGGACACTGAAGCTTTCTTT.

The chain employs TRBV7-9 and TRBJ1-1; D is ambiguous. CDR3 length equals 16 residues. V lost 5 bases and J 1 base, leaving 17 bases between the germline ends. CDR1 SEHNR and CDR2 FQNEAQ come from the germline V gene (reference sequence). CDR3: CASSTGMPIGNTEAFF. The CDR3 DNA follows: TGTGCCAGCAGCACCGGGATGCCGATCGGGAACACTGAAGCTTTCTTT.

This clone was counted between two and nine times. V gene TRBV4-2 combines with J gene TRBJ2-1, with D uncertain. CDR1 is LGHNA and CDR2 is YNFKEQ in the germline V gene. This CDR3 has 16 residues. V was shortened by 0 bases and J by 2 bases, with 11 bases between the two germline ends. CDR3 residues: CASSQEGDGPYNEQFF. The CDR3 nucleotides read TGTGCCAGCAGCCAAGAAGGCGACGGACCCTACAATGAGCAGTTCTTC.

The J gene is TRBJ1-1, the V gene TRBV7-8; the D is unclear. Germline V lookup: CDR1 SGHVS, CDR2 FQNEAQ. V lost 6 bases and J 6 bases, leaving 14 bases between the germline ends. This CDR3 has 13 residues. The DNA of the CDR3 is TGTGCCAGCAGTCTTATGGTAGAATCTGAAGCTTTCTTT. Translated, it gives CASSLMVESEAFF. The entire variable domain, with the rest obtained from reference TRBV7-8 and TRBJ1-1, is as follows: GAGVSQSPRYKVAKRGQDVALRCDPISGHVSLFWYQQALGQGPEFLTYFQNEAQLDKSGLPSDRFFAERPEGSVSTLKIQRTQQEDSAVYLCASSLMVESEAFFGQGTRLTVV.

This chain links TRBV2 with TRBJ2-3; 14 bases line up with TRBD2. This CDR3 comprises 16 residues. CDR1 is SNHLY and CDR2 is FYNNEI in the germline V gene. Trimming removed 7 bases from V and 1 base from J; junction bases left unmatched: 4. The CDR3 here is CASTPGLAGGTDTQYF. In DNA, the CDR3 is TGTGCCAGCACCCCGGGACTAGCGGGGGGCACAGATACGCAGTATTTT. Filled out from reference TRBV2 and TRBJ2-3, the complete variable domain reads EPEVTQTPSHQVTQMGQEVILRCVPISNHLYFYWYRQILGQKVEFLVSFYNNEISEKSEIFDDQFSVERPDGSNFTLKIRSTKLEDSAMYFCASTPGLAGGTDTQYFGPGTRLTVL.

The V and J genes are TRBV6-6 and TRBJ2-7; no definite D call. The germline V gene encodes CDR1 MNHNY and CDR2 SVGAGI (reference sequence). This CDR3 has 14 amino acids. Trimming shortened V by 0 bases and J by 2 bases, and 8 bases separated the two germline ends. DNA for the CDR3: TGTGCCAGCAGTTACTCTCTCCGTGCCTACGAGCAGTACTTC. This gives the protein CASSYSLRAYEQYF.

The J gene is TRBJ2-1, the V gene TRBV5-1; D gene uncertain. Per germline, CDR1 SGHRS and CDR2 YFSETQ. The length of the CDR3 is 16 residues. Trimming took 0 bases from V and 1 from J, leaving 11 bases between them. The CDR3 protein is CASSLAEQGSYNEQFF. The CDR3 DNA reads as TGCGCCAGCAGCTTGGCCGAGCAAGGGTCCTACAATGAGCAGTTCTTC.

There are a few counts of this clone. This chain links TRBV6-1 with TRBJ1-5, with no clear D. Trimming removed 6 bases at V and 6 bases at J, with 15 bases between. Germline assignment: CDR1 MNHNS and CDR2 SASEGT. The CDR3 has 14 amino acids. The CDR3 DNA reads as TGTGCCAGCAGAGGACTTATTAGGAGTCAGCCCCAGCATTTT. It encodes CASRGLIRSQPQHF.

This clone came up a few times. The CDR3 loop reads CAWSGQGVSYNEQFF. CDR3 bases: TGTGCCTGGAGTGGACAGGGCGTGTCCTACAATGAGCAGTTCTTC. The chain combines TRBV30 with TRBJ2-1; TRBD1 aligns across 7 bases. The CDR3 is made up of 15 amino acids. Germline V gives CDR1 GTSNPN, CDR2 SVGIG (reference sequence). The V segment lost 1 base and the J segment 1 base; nucleotides outside the gene matches: 4. Drawing the rest from reference TRBV30 and TRBJ2-1, the complete variable domain is SQTIHQWPATLVQPVGSPLSLECTVEGTSNPNLYWYRQAAGRGLQLLFYSVGIGQISSEVPQNLSASRPQDRQFILSSKKLLLSDSGFYLCAWSGQGVSYNEQFFGPGTRLTVL.

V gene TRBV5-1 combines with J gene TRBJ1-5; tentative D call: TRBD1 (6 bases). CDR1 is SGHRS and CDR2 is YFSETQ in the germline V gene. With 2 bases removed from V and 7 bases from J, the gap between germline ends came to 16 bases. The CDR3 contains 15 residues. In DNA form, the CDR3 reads TGCGCCAGCAGCTTTGAAGGACAGAAGGGACAGCCCCAGCATTTT. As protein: CASSFEGQKGQPQHF. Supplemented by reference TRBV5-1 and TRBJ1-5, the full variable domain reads KAGVTQTPRYLIKTRGQQVTLSCSPISGHRSVSWYQQTPGQGLQFLFEYFSETQRNKGNFPGRFSGRQFSNSRSEMNVSTLELGDSALYLCASSFEGQKGQPQHFGDGTRLSIL.

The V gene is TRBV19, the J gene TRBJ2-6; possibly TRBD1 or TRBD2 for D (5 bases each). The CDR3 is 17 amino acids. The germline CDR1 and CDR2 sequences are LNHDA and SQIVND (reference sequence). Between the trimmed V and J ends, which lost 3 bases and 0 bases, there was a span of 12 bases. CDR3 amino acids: CASSMRGVISGANVLTF. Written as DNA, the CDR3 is TGTGCCAGTAGTATGAGGGGCGTCATCTCTGGGGCCAACGTCCTGACTTTC.

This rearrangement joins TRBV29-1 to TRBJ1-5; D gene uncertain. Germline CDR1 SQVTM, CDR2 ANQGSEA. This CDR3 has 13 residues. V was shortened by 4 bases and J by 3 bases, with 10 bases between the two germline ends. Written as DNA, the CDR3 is TGCAGCGTTGTGTACAGCGACAATCAGCCCCAGCATTTT. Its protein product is CSVVYSDNQPQHF. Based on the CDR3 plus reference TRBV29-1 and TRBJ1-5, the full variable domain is SAVISQKPSRDICQRGTSLTIQCQVDSQVTMMFWYRQQPGQSLTLIATANQGSEATYESGFVIDKFPISRPNLTFSTLTVSNMSPEDSSIYLCSVVYSDNQPQHFGDGTRLSIL.

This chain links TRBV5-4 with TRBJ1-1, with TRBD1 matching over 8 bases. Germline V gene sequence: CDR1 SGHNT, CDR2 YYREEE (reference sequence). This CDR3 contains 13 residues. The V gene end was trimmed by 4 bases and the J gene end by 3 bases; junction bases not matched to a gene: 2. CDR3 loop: CASSTTGDTEAFF. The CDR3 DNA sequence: TGTGCCAGCAGCACGACAGGGGACACTGAAGCTTTCTTT.

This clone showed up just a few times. In nucleotides, the CDR3 is TGTGCCAGTAGTATGGCGACACTGGGCGTGAACACTGAAGCTTTCTTT. This translates into CASSMATLGVNTEAFF. The chain combines TRBV19 with TRBJ1-1; no clear D gene. Germline CDR1 LNHDA, CDR2 SQIVND (reference sequence). The ends were cut back, 3 bases at V and 0 bases at J, with 14 bases in the middle. CDR3 length equals 16 residues.

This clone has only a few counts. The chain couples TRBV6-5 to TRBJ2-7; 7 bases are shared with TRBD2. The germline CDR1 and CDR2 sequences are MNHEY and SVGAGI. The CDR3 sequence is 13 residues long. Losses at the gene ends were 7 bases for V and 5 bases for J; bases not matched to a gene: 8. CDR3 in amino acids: CASKAQGGDEQYF. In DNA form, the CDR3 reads TGTGCCAGCAAGGCGCAGGGAGGGGACGAGCAGTACTTC.

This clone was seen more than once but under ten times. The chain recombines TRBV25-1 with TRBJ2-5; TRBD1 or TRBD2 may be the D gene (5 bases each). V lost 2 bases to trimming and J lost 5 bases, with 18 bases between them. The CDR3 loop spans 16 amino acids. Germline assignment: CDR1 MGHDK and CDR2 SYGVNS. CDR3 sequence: CASSESGPGAWETQYF. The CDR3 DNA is TGTGCCAGCAGTGAAAGTGGCCCCGGGGCGTGGGAGACCCAGTACTTC.

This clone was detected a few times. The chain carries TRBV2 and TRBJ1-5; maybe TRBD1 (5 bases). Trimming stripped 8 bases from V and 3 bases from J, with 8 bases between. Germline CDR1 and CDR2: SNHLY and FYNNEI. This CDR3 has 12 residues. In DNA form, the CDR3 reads TGTGCCAGCGCGACAGACAATCAGCCCCAGCATTTT. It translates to CASATDNQPQHF.

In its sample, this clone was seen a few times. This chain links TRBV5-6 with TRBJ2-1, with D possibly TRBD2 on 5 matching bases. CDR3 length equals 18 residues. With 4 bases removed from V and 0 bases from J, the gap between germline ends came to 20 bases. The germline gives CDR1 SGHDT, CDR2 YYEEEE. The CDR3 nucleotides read TGTGCCAGCAGCCCAAATGCCCAGGACTCCAACTCCTACAATGAGCAGTTCTTC. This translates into CASSPNAQDSNSYNEQFF.

In nucleotides, the CDR3 is TGTGCCAGCTCACCCGGACAGTTCCCACAGCCCCAGCATTTT. Translation: CASSPGQFPQPQHF. The V and J genes are TRBV18 and TRBJ1-5; a possible D gene is TRBD1 (6 bases). Germline V CDR1 and CDR2: KGHSH, LQKENI. V was shortened by 3 bases and J by 7 bases, with 13 bases between the two germline ends. CDR3 length: 14 amino acids. Full variable domain (missing parts from reference TRBV18 and TRBJ1-5): NAGVMQNPRHLVRRRGQEARLRCSPMKGHSHVYWYRQLPEEGLKFMVYLQKENIIDESGMPKERFSAEFPKEGPSILRIQQVVRGDSAAYFCASSPGQFPQPQHFGDGTRLSIL.

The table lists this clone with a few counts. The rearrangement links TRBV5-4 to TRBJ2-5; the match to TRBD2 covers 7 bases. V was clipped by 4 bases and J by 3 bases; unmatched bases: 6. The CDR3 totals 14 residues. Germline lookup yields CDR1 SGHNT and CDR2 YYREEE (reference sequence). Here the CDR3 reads CASSLRDYKETQYF. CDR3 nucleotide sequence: TGTGCCAGCAGCCTAAGGGACTATAAAGAGACCCAGTACTTC. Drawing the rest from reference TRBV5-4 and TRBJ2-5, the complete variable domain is ETGVTQSPTHLIKTRGQQVTLRCSSQSGHNTVSWYQQALGQGPQFIFQYYREEENGRGNFPPRFSGLQFPNYSSELNVNALELDDSALYLCASSLRDYKETQYFGPGTRLLVL.

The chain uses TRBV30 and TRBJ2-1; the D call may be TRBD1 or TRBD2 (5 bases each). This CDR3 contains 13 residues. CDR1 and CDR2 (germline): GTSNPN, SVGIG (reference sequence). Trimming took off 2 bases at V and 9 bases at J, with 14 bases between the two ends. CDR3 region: CAWSRQRLGEQFF. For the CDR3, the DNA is TGTGCCTGGAGTAGACAGCGGTTGGGTGAGCAGTTCTTC. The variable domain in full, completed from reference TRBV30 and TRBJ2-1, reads SQTIHQWPATLVQPVGSPLSLECTVEGTSNPNLYWYRQAAGRGLQLLFYSVGIGQISSEVPQNLSASRPQDRQFILSSKKLLLSDSGFYLCAWSRQRLGEQFFGPGTRLTVL.

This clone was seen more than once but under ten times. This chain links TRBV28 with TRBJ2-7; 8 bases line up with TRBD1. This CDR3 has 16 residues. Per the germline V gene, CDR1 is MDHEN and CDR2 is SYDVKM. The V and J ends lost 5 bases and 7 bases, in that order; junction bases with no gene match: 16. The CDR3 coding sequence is TGTGCCAGCAGTACACGGACAGGGCACAGGTCTGGAGAGCAGTACTTC. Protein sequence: CASSTRTGHRSGEQYF.

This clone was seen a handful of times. CDR3: CIYPGLLFYEQYF. The CDR3 nucleotides are TGCATCTATCCGGGCCTTCTCTTCTACGAGCAGTACTTC. The chain joins TRBV29-1 to TRBJ2-7; D is unresolved. Germline V gene data show CDR1 as SQVTM and CDR2 as ANQGSEA. This CDR3 comprises 13 residues.

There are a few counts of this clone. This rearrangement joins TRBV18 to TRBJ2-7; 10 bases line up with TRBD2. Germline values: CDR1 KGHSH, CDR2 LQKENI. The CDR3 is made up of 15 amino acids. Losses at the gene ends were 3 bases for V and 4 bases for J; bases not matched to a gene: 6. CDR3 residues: CASSPPGLASYEQYF. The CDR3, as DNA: TGTGCCAGCTCACCTCCGGGACTAGCGTCGTACGAGCAGTACTTC. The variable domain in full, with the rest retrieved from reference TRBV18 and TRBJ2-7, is NAGVMQNPRHLVRRRGQEARLRCSPMKGHSHVYWYRQLPEEGLKFMVYLQKENIIDESGMPKERFSAEFPKEGPSILRIQQVVRGDSAAYFCASSPPGLASYEQYFGPGTRLTVT.